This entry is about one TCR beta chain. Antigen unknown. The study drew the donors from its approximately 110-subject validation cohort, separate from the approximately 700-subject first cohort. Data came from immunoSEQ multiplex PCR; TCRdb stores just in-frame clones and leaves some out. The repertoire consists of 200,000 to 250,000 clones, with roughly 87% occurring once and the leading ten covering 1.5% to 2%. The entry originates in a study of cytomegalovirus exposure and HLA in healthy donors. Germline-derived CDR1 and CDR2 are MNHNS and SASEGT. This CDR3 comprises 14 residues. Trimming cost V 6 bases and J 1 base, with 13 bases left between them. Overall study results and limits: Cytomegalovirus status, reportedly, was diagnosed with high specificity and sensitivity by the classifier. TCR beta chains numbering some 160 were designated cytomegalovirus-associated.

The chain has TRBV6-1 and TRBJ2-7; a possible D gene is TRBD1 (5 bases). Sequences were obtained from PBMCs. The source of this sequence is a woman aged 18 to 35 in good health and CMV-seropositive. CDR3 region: CASSVTVGSYEQYF. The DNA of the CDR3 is TGTGCCAGCAGCGTGACAGTCGGATCCTACGAGCAGTACTTC.